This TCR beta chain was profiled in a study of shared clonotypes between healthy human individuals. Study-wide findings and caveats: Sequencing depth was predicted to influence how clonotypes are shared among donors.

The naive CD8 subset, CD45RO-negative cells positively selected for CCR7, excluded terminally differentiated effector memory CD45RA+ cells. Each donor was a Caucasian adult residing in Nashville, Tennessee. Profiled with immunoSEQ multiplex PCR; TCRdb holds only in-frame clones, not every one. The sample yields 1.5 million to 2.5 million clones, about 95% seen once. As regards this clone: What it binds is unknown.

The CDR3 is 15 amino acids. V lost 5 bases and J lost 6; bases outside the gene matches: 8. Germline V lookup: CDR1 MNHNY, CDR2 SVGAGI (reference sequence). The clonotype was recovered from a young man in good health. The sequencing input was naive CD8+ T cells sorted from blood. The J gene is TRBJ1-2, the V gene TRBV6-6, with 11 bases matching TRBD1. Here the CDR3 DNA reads TGTGCCAGCAGTCATTCCGGGACAGGGGGAGATGGCTACACCTTC. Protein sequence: CASSHSGTGGDGYTF.